The 20 T cell receptor beta chains below come from one sample, sequenced in a study of graft-versus-host responses after intestinal transplantation. Generated by immunoSEQ multiplex PCR, the TCRdb table keeps only in-frame clones and is missing some. This table has fewer than 110,000 clones, more than 85% appearing once. These receptors are not linked to any known antigen. The sample was unstimulated CD8+ T cells sorted from spleen or lymph node cells, taken before intestinal transplant. These receptors were taken from a human donor who received an intestinal transplant.

The chain carries TRBV2 and TRBJ2-1; TRBD2 agrees at 12 bases. Looked up from germline, CDR1 is SNHLY and CDR2 is FYNNEI. The V gene end was trimmed by 4 bases and the J gene end by 0 bases; junction bases not matched to a gene: 10. This CDR3 has 19 amino acids. CDR3 DNA sequence: TGTGCCAGCAGTGGACTACTAGCGGGGGGCGGAAACTCCTACAATGAGCAGTTCTTC. Residues: CASSGLLAGGGNSYNEQFF.

This sequence joins TRBV6-4 and TRBJ2-7, with unresolved D. The germline gives CDR1 MRHNA, CDR2 SNTAGT. The ends were cut back, 4 bases at V and 5 bases at J, with 12 bases in the middle. This CDR3 has 13 residues. CDR3 coding DNA: TGTGCCAGCAGTGGAGTCGTTACCCACGAGCAGTACTTC. Translation gives CASSGVVTHEQYF.

This clone was picked up one time. This chain joins TRBV6-6 and TRBJ2-1; D possibly corresponds to TRBD2 (6 bases). CDR1 and CDR2 from the germline V gene are MNHNY and SVGAGI (reference sequence). V lost 5 bases and J 3 bases, leaving 17 bases between the germline ends. The CDR3 totals 16 residues. The CDR3 DNA sequence: TGTGCCAGCAGTCCTGGCGGGGCCCCCGGCTACAATGAGCAGTTCTTC. It is translated as CASSPGGAPGYNEQFF.

The V gene is TRBV10-3, the J gene TRBJ1-5, with a possible D match to TRBD1 (5 bases). The CDR3 is made up of 14 amino acids. Germline V CDR1 and CDR2: ENHRY, SYGVKD. Deletions cut 6 bases from V and 3 bases from J, with 12 bases between. This chain's CDR3 is CAIRPSGLNQPQHF. CDR3 coding DNA: TGTGCCATCAGACCGTCGGGGCTCAATCAGCCCCAGCATTTT.

This rearrangement joins TRBV11-3 to TRBJ2-1, with 8 bases aligning to TRBD2. The germline CDR1 and CDR2 sequences are SGHNT and YENEEA. The CDR3 totals 16 residues. The ends lost 0 bases at V and 8 bases at J; junction bases unmatched: 9. The CDR3: CASSLDPGGHRDEQFF. CDR3 in DNA: TGTGCCAGCAGCTTAGACCCGGGGGGGCATAGGGATGAGCAGTTCTTC.

The sample holds one count of this clone. The chain carries TRBV6-5 and TRBJ1-2; D is unresolved. The length of the CDR3 is 14 residues. Looked up from germline, CDR1 is MNHEY and CDR2 is SVGAGI. Trimming cost V 4 bases and J 0 bases, with 9 bases left between them. The CDR3, as DNA: TGTGCCAGCAGTTTCGGGATTACTAACTATGGCTACACCTTC. Translation gives CASSFGITNYGYTF.

This chain uses TRBV6-1 with TRBJ2-1; 9 bases fit TRBD1. The CDR3 runs 15 residues. V lost 4 bases, J lost 2 bases, and 3 bases stayed unmatched. Germline CDR1 and CDR2: MNHNS and SASEGT. The CDR3 loop is CASSGDRDAYNEQFF. The DNA of the CDR3 is TGTGCCAGCAGTGGGGACAGGGACGCCTACAATGAGCAGTTCTTC.

J is TRBJ2-7 and V is TRBV4-1; 8 bases agree with TRBD2. There are 15 residues in the CDR3. V trimming: 0 bases; J trimming: 2 bases; junction bases outside the gene matches: 3. CDR1 and CDR2 (germline): MGHRA, YSYEKL. Here the CDR3 reads CASSQEPGGAYEQYF. The CDR3 region has the DNA TGCGCCAGCAGCCAAGAACCGGGGGGGGCCTACGAGCAGTACTTC.

V is TRBV4-1 and J is TRBJ1-4; D unclear. The V and J ends lost 1 base and 3 bases respectively, with 6 bases between them. The CDR3 sequence is 14 residues long. Germline V gene lookup returns CDR1 MGHRA and CDR2 YSYEKL. The CDR3 loop reads CASSQAGSNEKLFF. The DNA for the CDR3 is TGCGCCAGCAGCCAAGCCGGGTCTAATGAAAAACTGTTTTTT.

Regarding this clone: At one boundary the junction diverges from the germline segment, which might be a read error. In DNA form, the CDR3 reads TGTGCCAGCAGCCTAACCTCTAGCGGGGGAGAGCAGTTCTTC. It specifies CASSLTSSGGEQFF. V usage is TRBV7-3 and J usage is TRBJ2-1; 10 nucleotides match TRBD2. This CDR3 has 14 amino acids. CDR1 is SGHTA, CDR2 FQGTGA, per germline. The variable domain in full, with the rest retrieved from reference TRBV7-3 and TRBJ2-1, is GAGVSQTPSNKVTEKGKYVELRCDPISGHTALYWYRQSLGQGPEFLIYFQGTGAADDSGLPNDRFFAVRPEGSVSTLKIQRTERGDSAVYLCASSLTSSGGEQFFGPGTRLTVL.

The chain carries TRBV2 and TRBJ1-1; D perhaps matches TRBD1 (5 bases). V was trimmed by 3 bases and J by 4 bases, leaving 15 bases between them. This CDR3 region has 15 residues. Germline V gene sequence: CDR1 SNHLY, CDR2 FYNNEI. This chain's CDR3 is CASSDSWQGPTEAFF. In nucleotides, the CDR3 is TGTGCCAGCAGTGACTCGTGGCAGGGACCCACTGAAGCTTTCTTT. Drawing the rest from reference TRBV2 and TRBJ1-1, the complete variable domain is EPEVTQTPSHQVTQMGQEVILRCVPISNHLYFYWYRQILGQKVEFLVSFYNNEISEKSEIFDDQFSVERPDGSNFTLKIRSTKLEDSAMYFCASSDSWQGPTEAFFGQGTRLTVV.

This chain joins TRBV14 and TRBJ1-1, with 9 bases fitting TRBD1. Trimming removed 0 bases from V and 5 bases from J; junction bases left unmatched: 13. Germline assignment: CDR1 SGHDN and CDR2 FVKESK. The CDR3 totals 18 residues. In DNA form, the CDR3 reads TGTGCCAGCAGCCAAGAAGGGGGACAGGGTTTTCGGTATACTGAAGCTTTCTTT. The encoded protein is CASSQEGGQGFRYTEAFF.

This chain connects TRBV4-1 to TRBJ2-7; 9 bases align to TRBD1. Germline CDR1 MGHRA, CDR2 YSYEKL. The V gene end was trimmed by 3 bases and the J gene end by 2 bases; junction bases not matched to a gene: 5. This CDR3 is 15 amino acids long. The CDR3, as DNA: TGCGCCAGCAGCCACGGGGGGACAGGGACCTACGAGCAGTACTTC. Its translation is CASSHGGTGTYEQYF.

V usage is TRBV5-1 and J usage is TRBJ1-1; maybe TRBD1 (6 bases). Germline CDR1 SGHRS, CDR2 YFSETQ. The V and J ends lost 2 bases and 0 bases respectively, with 8 bases between them. The CDR3 is made up of 14 amino acids. CDR3 protein: CASSFTGMNTEAFF. DNA for the CDR3: TGCGCCAGCAGCTTTACAGGGATGAACACTGAAGCTTTCTTT.

The J gene is TRBJ2-7, the V gene TRBV7-7; a weak D match, TRBD2 (6 bases). Looked up from germline, CDR1 is SSHAT and CDR2 is FNYEAQ (reference sequence). The CDR3 is 14 residues long. V shed 5 bases and J shed 0 bases, with 11 bases lying between them. Written as DNA, the CDR3 is TGTGCCAGCAGCCCAGGGACTGGCTCCTACGAGCAGTACTTC. Translating it yields CASSPGTGSYEQYF.

The CDR3 sequence is CASSSGLWAASYEQYF. Written as DNA, the CDR3 is TGTGCCAGCAGCTCAGGGTTGTGGGCGGCCTCCTACGAGCAGTACTTC. V and J are TRBV11-2 and TRBJ2-7; D perhaps matches TRBD1 (5 bases). This CDR3 is built from 16 residues. The V end lost 4 bases, the J end lost 0 bases, and 16 bases lay between the germline ends. Germline values: CDR1 SGHAT, CDR2 FQNNGV.

J is TRBJ1-4 and V is TRBV2; D is unclear. The CDR3 has 17 amino acids. Germline CDR1 SNHLY, CDR2 FYNNEI. V was cut by 2 bases and J by 7 bases, with 20 bases left in between. The CDR3: CASSERAHLERVEKLFF. Here the CDR3 DNA reads TGTGCCAGCAGTGAAAGGGCGCATTTAGAACGAGTTGAAAAACTGTTTTTT.

The chain is built from TRBV4-1 and TRBJ2-1; 11 bases match TRBD2. J was trimmed by 4 bases and V by 6 bases; bases with no gene match: 5. The CDR3 sequence is 15 residues long. The V gene's germline CDR1 is MGHRA and CDR2 YSYEKL. DNA for the CDR3: TGCGCCAGCAGATATAGCGGGGGGGATTACAATGAGCAGTTCTTC. Protein sequence: CASRYSGGDYNEQFF.

This clone was observed a single time. This chain connects TRBV5-4 to TRBJ1-2; possible D gene TRBD1, 5 bases. The CDR3 covers 16 residues. Germline V gene lookup returns CDR1 SGHNT and CDR2 YYREEE (reference sequence). Trimming stripped 0 bases from V and 2 bases from J, with 14 bases between. CDR3: CASSLVGRDINYGYTF. In nucleotides, the CDR3 is TGTGCCAGCAGCTTGGTGGGCAGGGATATAAACTATGGCTACACCTTC.

The chain couples TRBV11-2 to TRBJ2-2, with 7 bases that match TRBD2. The CDR3 runs to 16 residues. Germline CDR1 and CDR2: SGHAT and FQNNGV. The J segment lost 2 bases and the V segment lost 2 bases, leaving 5 bases of the junction unmatched. The CDR3 sequence: CASSLWRGKNTGELFF. CDR3 coding DNA: TGTGCCAGCAGCTTATGGCGGGGGAAAAACACCGGGGAGCTGTTTTTT.